This T cell receptor beta chain derives from a study of T cells in tuberculosis. This table comes from immunoSEQ multiplex PCR, and its TCRdb copy is limited to in-frame clones, with some not included. This table holds more than 35,000 clones, more than 85% found once. The sequence derives from a donor between 10 and 35 years old with latent tuberculosis or without tuberculosis infection. Sequencing was done on a sample of PBMCs.

The CDR3 DNA sequence: TGCGCCAGCAGCCAAGGAGGCGTCGGGCACGAGCAGTACTTC. The encoded protein is CASSQGGVGHEQYF. The rearrangement joins TRBV5-1 to TRBJ2-7; possible D gene TRBD2, 5 bases. Germline V lookup: CDR1 SGHRS, CDR2 YFSETQ. Deletions cut 4 bases from V and 5 bases from J, with 16 bases between. This CDR3 comprises 14 residues. Filled out from reference TRBV5-1 and TRBJ2-7, the complete variable domain reads KAGVTQTPRYLIKTRGQQVTLSCSPISGHRSVSWYQQTPGQGLQFLFEYFSETQRNKGNFPGRFSGRQFSNSRSEMNVSTLELGDSALYLCASSQGGVGHEQYFGPGTRLTVT.